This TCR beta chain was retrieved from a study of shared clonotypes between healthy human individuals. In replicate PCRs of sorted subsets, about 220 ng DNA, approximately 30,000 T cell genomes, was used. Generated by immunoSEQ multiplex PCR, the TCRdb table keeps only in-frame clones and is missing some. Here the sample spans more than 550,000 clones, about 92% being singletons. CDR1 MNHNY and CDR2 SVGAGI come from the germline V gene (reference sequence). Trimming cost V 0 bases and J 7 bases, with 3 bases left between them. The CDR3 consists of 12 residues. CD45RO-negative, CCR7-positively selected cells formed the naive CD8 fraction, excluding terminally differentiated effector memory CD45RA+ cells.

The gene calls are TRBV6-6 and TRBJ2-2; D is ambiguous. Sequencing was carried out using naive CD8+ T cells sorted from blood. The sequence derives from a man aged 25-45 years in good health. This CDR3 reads CASSYSGGELFF. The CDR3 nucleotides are TGTGCCAGCAGTTACTCGGGCGGGGAGCTGTTTTTT.